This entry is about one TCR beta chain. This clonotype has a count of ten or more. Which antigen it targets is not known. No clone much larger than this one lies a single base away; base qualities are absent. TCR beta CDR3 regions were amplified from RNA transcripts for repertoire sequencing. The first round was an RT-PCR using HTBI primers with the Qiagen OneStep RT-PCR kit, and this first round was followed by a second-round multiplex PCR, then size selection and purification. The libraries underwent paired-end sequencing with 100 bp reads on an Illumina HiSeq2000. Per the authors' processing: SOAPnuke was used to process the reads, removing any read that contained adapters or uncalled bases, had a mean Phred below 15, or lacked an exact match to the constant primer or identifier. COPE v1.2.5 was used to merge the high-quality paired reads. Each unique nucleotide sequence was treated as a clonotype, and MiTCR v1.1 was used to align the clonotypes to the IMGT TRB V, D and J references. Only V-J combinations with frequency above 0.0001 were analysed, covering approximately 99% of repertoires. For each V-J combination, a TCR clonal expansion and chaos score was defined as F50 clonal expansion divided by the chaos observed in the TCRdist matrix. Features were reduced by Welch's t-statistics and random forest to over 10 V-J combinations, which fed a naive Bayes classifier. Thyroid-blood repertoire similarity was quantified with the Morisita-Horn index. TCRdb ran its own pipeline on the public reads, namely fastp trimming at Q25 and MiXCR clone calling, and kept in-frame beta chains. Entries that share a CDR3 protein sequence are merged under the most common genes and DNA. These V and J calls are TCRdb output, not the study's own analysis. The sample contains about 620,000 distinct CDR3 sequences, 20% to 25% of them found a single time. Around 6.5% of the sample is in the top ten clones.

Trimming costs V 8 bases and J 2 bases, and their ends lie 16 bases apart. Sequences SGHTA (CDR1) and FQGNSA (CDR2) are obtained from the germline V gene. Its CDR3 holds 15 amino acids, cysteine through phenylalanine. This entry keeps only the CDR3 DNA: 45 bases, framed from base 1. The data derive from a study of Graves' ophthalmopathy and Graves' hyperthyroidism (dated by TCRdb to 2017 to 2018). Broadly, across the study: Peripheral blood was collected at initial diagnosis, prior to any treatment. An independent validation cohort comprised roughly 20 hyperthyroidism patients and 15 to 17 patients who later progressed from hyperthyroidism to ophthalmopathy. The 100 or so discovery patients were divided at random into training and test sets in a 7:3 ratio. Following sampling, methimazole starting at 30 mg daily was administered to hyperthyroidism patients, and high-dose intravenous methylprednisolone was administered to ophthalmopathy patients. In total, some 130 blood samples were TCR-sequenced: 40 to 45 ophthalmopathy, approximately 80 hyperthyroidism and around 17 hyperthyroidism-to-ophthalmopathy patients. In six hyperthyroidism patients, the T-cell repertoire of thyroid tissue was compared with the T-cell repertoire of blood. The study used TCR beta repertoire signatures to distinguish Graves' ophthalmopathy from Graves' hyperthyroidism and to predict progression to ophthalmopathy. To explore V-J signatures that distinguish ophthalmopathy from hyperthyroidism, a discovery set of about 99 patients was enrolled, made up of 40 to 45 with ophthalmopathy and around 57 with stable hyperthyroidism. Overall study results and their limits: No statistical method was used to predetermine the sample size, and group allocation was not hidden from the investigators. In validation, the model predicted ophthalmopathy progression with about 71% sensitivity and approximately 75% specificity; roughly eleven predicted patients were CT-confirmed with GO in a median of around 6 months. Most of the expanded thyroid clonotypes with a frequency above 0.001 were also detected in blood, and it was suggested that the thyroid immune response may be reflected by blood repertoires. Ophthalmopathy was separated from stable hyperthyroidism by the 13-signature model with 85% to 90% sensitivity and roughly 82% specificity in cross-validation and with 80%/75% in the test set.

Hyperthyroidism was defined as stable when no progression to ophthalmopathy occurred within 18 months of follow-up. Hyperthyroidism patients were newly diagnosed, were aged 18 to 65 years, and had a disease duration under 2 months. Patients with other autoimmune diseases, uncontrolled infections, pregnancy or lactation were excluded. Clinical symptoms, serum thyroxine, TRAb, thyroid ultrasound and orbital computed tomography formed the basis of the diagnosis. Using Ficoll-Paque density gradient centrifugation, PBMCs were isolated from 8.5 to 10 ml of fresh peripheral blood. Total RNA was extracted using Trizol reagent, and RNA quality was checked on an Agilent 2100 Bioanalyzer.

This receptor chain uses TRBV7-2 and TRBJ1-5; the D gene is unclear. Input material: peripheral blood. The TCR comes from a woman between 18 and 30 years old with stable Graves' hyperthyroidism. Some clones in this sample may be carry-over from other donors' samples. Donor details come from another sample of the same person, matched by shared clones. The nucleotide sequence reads TGTGCCAGCGGGGAAGACCCATTGGGCAATCAGCCCCAGCATTTT. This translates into CASGEDPLGNQPQHF. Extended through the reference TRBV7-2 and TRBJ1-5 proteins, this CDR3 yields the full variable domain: GAGVSQSPSNKVTEKGKDVELRCDPISGHTALYWYRQSLGQGLEFLIYFQGNSAPDKSGLPSDRFSAERTGGSVSTLTIQRTQQEDSAVYLCASGEDPLGNQPQHFGDGTRLSIL.